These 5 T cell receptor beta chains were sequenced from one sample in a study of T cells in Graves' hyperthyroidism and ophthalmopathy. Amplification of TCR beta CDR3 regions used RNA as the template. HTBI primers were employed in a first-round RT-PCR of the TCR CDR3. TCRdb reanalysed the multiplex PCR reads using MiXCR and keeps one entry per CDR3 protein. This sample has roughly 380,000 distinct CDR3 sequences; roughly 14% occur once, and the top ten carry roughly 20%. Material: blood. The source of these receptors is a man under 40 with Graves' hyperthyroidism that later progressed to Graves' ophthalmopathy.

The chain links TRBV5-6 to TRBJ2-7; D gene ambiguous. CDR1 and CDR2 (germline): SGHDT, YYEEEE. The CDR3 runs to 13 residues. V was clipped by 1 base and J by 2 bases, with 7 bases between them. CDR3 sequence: CASSLPPTYEQYF. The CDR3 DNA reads TGTGCCAGCAGCTTGCCGCCAACCTACGAGCAGTACTTC.

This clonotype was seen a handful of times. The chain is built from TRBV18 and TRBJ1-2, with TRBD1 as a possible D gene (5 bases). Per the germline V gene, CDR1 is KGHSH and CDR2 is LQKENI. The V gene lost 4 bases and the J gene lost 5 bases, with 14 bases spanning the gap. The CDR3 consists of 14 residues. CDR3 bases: TGTGCCAGCTCACACAATTTACAGGTTTATGGCTACACCTTC. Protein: CASSHNLQVYGYTF.

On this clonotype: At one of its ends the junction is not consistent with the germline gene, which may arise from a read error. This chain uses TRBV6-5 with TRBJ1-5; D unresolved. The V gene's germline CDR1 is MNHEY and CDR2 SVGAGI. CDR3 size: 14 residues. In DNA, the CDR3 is TGTGCCAGCGGTTACGGGCAGACTAATCAGCCCCAGCATTTT. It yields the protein CASGYGQTNQPQHF.

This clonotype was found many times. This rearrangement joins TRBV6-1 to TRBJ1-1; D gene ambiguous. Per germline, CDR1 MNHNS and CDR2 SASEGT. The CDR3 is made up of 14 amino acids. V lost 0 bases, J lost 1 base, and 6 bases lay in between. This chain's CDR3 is CASSEAYGNTEAFF. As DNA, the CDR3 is TGTGCCAGCAGTGAAGCGTACGGGAACACTGAAGCTTTCTTT.

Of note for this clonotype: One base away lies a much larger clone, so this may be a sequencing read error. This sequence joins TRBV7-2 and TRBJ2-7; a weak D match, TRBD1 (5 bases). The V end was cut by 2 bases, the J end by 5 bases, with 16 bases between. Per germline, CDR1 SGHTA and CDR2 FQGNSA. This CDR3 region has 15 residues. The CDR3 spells CASSLPGQGGHEQYF. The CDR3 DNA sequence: TGTGCCAGCAGCTTACCAGGTCAGGGTGGCCACGAGCAGTACTTC.